This entry lists 7 T cell receptor beta chains sequenced from one sample in a study of T cell repertoires in cytomegalovirus infection. MiXCR, applied by TCRdb to the reads, yields one record per CDR3 protein. The repertoire consists of 300,000 or so distinct CDR3 sequences, with about 25% occurring once and the leading ten covering around 14%. Sequencing was done on a sample of PBMCs. The receptors here all came from a human donor in good health (CMV status not recorded). Some clones in this sample may be carry-over from other donors' samples.

CDR3 nucleotides: TGTGCCAGCAGCGTTAACAATGAGCAGTTCTTC. Protein: CASSVNNEQFF. The chain joins TRBV5-6 to TRBJ2-1; D is uncertain. Trimming removed 4 bases at V and 5 bases at J, with 4 bases between. Germline-derived CDR1 and CDR2 are SGHDT and YYEEEE. The CDR3 is made up of 11 amino acids.

J is TRBJ1-5 and V is TRBV2, with TRBD1 matching 8 bases. V gave up 8 bases and J gave up 0 bases; unmatched junction bases: 9. This CDR3 is 16 amino acids long. In germline, CDR1 is SNHLY, CDR2 FYNNEI. Here the CDR3 reads CASHFDRGYSNQPQHF. CDR3 nucleotides: TGTGCCAGCCATTTCGACAGGGGCTATAGCAATCAGCCCCAGCATTTT.

The V gene is TRBV6-2 or TRBV6-3, the J gene TRBJ2-7; 14 bases agree with TRBD2. V shed 6 bases and J 3 bases; nucleotides not matched to a gene: 4. Germline V lookup: CDR1 MNHEY, CDR2 SVGEGT. The CDR3 runs to 15 residues. DNA for the CDR3: TGTGCCAGCAGACCGGGACTAGCGGGGGTCTACGAGCAGTACTTC. As protein: CASRPGLAGVYEQYF.

J is TRBJ1-1 and V is TRBV7-1; 7 bases fit TRBD1. TRBV7-1 is treated as an ORF (open reading frame) with a function not yet certain. V lost 5 bases, J lost 2 bases, and 2 bases stayed unmatched. This CDR3 has 13 amino acids. CDR3 bases: TGTGCCAGCAGCGGACAGGCCAACACTGAAGCTTTCTTT. It translates to CASSGQANTEAFF.

This clonotype was counted at least ten times. This chain joins TRBV7-6 and TRBJ2-3, with D maybe TRBD2 (6 bases). Deletions cut 3 bases from V and 0 bases from J, with 16 bases between. Germline loops: CDR1 SGHVS, CDR2 FNYEAQ. The CDR3 contains 17 residues. This CDR3 reads CASSFGGGGSSTDTQYF. The CDR3 coding sequence is TGTGCCAGCAGCTTCGGGGGTGGGGGATCTAGCACAGATACGCAGTATTTT. Full variable domain (outside the CDR3, taken from reference TRBV7-6 and TRBJ2-3): GAGVSQSPRYKVTKRGQDVALRCDPISGHVSLYWYRQALGQGPEFLTYFNYEAQQDKSGLPNDRFSAERPEGSISTLTIQRTEQRDSAMYRCASSFGGGGSSTDTQYFGPGTRLTVL.

The rearrangement joins TRBV11-2 to TRBJ1-4; D not resolved. V was shortened by 4 bases and J by 5 bases, with 11 bases between the two germline ends. Per the germline V gene, CDR1 is SGHAT and CDR2 is FQNNGV. The CDR3 has 14 amino acids. The DNA for the CDR3 is TGTGCCAGCAGCTATTCCGGGATCAATGAAAAACTGTTTTTT. Encoded protein: CASSYSGINEKLFF.

In its sample, this clonotype was seen a few times. The CDR3 loop is CASRGQRQETQYF. In DNA form, the CDR3 reads TGTGCCAGCAGGGGACAGCGCCAAGAGACCCAGTACTTC. The J gene is TRBJ2-5, the V gene TRBV7-2, with 7 positions matching TRBD1. The CDR3 length is 13 residues. V dropped 6 bases and J dropped 1; count of bases not matched to a gene: 2. Germline-derived CDR1 and CDR2 are SGHTA and FQGNSA. Full variable domain (remainder filled in from reference TRBV7-2 and TRBJ2-5): GAGVSQSPSNKVTEKGKDVELRCDPISGHTALYWYRQSLGQGLEFLIYFQGNSAPDKSGLPSDRFSAERTGGSVSTLTIQRTQQEDSAVYLCASRGQRQETQYFGPGTRLLVL.